This T cell receptor beta chain was documented in a study of T-cell reconstitution after alpha-beta-depleted transplantation in children. CDR1 DFQATT and CDR2 SNEGSKA come from the germline V gene (reference sequence). The CDR3 covers 14 residues. Trimming took 2 bases from V and 3 from J, leaving 14 bases between them. A TCRbeta library incorporating unique molecular identifiers was prepared. Each CDR3 protein is one row after TCRdb ran MiXCR on the PCR reads. Of 350,000 to 450,000 distinct CDR3 sequences in the sample, roughly 20% are singletons; the top ten hold around 3.9%. At least ten counts were recorded for this clonotype.

The chain combines TRBV20-1 with TRBJ2-7, with no clear D. The specimen comprised PBMCs from the stem cell graft donor, sampled from the stem cell graft. The TCR sequence derives from a human donor who donated a stem cell graft to a child with acute myeloid leukemia. The CDR3 DNA sequence: TGCAGTGCTAGATATACCACGTCGGGCTACGAGCAGTACTTC. As protein: CSARYTTSGYEQYF.